One sample yielded the 15 T cell receptor beta chains listed below, sequenced in a study of T cell repertoires in aging, cancer and after chemotherapy (dated by TCRdb to between 2018 and 2021). TCR beta rearrangements were amplified from genomic DNA isolated from peripheral blood, not from sorted cells or RNA. The sequencing machine was an Illumina MiSeq. Rearranged TRB sequences spanning V, D and J segments were amplified by multiplex touch-down PCR using a mixed TRB-A/B primer pool. Clones were called with MiXCR by TCRdb after fastp trimmed the public reads at Q25, and only in-frame beta chains were retained. Entries are consolidated by CDR3 protein sequence, retaining the most common genes and DNA. The sample table contains about 6,800 distinct CDR3 sequences; only one count was recorded for around two fifths of them. The ten largest make up more than 13% of the sample. The sample consisted of blood. These receptors were taken from a human donor in good health.

There are a few counts of this clonotype. The V and J genes are TRBV11-2 and TRBJ2-3; no clear D gene. The CDR3 has 15 residues. V lost 5 bases to trimming and J lost 0 bases, with 12 bases between them. Germline lookup yields CDR1 SGHAT and CDR2 FQNNGV. Written as DNA, the CDR3 is TGTGCCAGCAGCCCCTCATGGGCTAGCACAGATACGCAGTATTTT. Protein sequence: CASSPSWASTDTQYF.

This clonotype turned up a few times. The V call is TRBV12-3 or TRBV12-4, the J call TRBJ1-5; D might be TRBD1 (5 bases). The CDR3 is made up of 14 amino acids. Trimming stripped 6 bases from V and 1 base from J, with 10 bases between. CDR3 sequence reads: CASSPWDSNQPQHF. The CDR3 DNA reads TGTGCCAGCAGCCCATGGGACAGCAATCAGCCCCAGCATTTT.

The chain employs TRBV5-4 and TRBJ2-2, with no clear D. Germline-derived CDR1 and CDR2 are SGHNT and YYREEE (reference sequence). This CDR3 is built from 13 residues. V gave up 4 bases and J gave up 7 bases, with 11 bases separating them. The CDR3 bases are TGTGCCAGCAGCCAAAGAGTAGGCGGGGAGCTGTTTTTT. The encoded protein is CASSQRVGGELFF. The full variable domain, completed using reference TRBV5-4 and TRBJ2-2, is ETGVTQSPTHLIKTRGQQVTLRCSSQSGHNTVSWYQQALGQGPQFIFQYYREEENGRGNFPPRFSGLQFPNYSSELNVNALELDDSALYLCASSQRVGGELFFGEGSRLTVL.

J is TRBJ2-1 and V is TRBV7-6; D is possibly TRBD1 or TRBD2 (5 bases each). The CDR3 is 13 residues long. The V gene's germline CDR1 is SGHVS and CDR2 FNYEAQ. Trimming left V 5 bases short and J 6 bases short, with 11 bases between. The chain's CDR3 is CASSLGARNEQFF. The CDR3 DNA reads as TGTGCCAGCAGCCTCGGGGCCCGCAATGAGCAGTTCTTC.

Worth noting for this clonotype: Mismatch with germline at one junction end may stem from a read error. This chain joins TRBV24-1 and TRBJ1-2; 7 bases map to TRBD1. Looked up from germline, CDR1 is KGHDR and CDR2 is SFDVKD. The CDR3 runs 14 residues. CDR3 protein: CATSDRDEIHGYTF. The CDR3, as DNA: TGTGCCACGAGTGACAGGGACGAAATCCATGGCTACACCTTC.

In DNA form, the CDR3 reads TGTGCCAGCCCCGGACTACCCGGACCAACGCAGTATTTT. This sequence encodes CASPGLPGPTQYF. The genes are TRBV6-5 and TRBJ2-3; the D gene is possibly TRBD2 (6 bases). CDR1 and CDR2 (germline): MNHEY, SVGAGI. The CDR3 covers 13 residues. V lost 8 bases to trimming and J lost 9 bases, with 18 bases between them.

Judged by abundance, this clonotype is medium-sized. This chain joins TRBV12-3 or TRBV12-4 and TRBJ1-2; 7 bases line up with TRBD1. With 6 bases clipped from V and 4 bases from J, the junction kept 2 bases outside the gene matches. CDR3 size: 12 residues. The CDR3 loop is CASSSGGYGYTF. As DNA, the CDR3 is TGTGCCAGCAGCTCAGGGGGCTATGGCTACACCTTC.

The table lists this clonotype with a few counts. This chain connects TRBV6-5 to TRBJ1-6; D is unclear. V lost 0 bases to trimming and J lost 7 bases, with 13 bases between them. CDR3 length: 16 amino acids. The germline gives CDR1 MNHEY, CDR2 SVGAGI. Here the CDR3 DNA reads TGTGCCAGCAGTTACTCTGAGCGGGCGCGGAATTCACCCCTCCACTTT. It codes for CASSYSERARNSPLHF.

The rearrangement uses TRBV5-5 and TRBJ1-6; possible D gene TRBD1, 5 bases. The CDR3 spans 16 residues. Trimming left V 2 bases short and J 3 bases short, with 12 bases between. The germline gives CDR1 SGHKS, CDR2 YYEKEE (reference sequence). CDR3 amino acids: CASSFRDDSYNSPLHF. The CDR3 region has the DNA TGTGCCAGCAGCTTTAGGGACGACAGCTATAATTCACCCCTCCACTTT.

This clonotype was observed a few times. The chain carries TRBV20-1 and TRBJ2-3, with D possibly being TRBD1 or TRBD2 (6 bases each). This CDR3 is 13 amino acids long. CDR1 and CDR2 from the germline V gene are DFQATT and SNEGSKA (reference sequence). Trimming took 5 bases from V and 2 from J, leaving 11 bases between them. The CDR3: CSASGAVTDTQYF. For the CDR3, the DNA is TGCAGTGCTTCGGGGGCGGTCACAGATACGCAGTATTTT.

V usage is TRBV12-3 or TRBV12-4 and J usage is TRBJ2-2; D remains ambiguous. V was clipped by 5 bases and J by 4 bases, with 8 bases between them. This CDR3 spans 13 amino acids. CDR3 region: CASSPDGTGELFF. The CDR3 nucleotides are TGTGCCAGCAGTCCCGACGGCACCGGGGAGCTGTTTTTT.

For this clonotype: One end of the junction fails to match germline, which may point to a read error. This chain uses TRBV6-5 with TRBJ1-6; TRBD1 might be the D (5 bases). CDR3 size: 17 residues. The germline gives CDR1 MNHEY, CDR2 SVGAGI. CDR3 region: CASRAGFTAPSNSPRHF. The CDR3 coding sequence is TGTGCCAGCAGGGCAGGGTTCACAGCCCCGTCGAATTCACCCCGCCACTTT.

The rearrangement links TRBV4-1 to TRBJ1-3, with TRBD1 matching 10 bases. The CDR3 has 17 residues. CDR1 and CDR2 (germline): MGHRA, YSYEKL. J was trimmed by 1 base and V by 4 bases; bases with no gene match: 7. CDR3 in DNA: TGCGCCAGCAGCCCTCCCGGGGGACAGGGGTCTGGAAACACCATATATTTT. Its protein is CASSPPGGQGSGNTIYF.

This sequence joins TRBV7-9 and TRBJ2-5, with 8 bases lining up with TRBD1. Germline values: CDR1 SEHNR, CDR2 FQNEAQ (reference sequence). Trimming at V came to 4 bases and at J to 1 base, leaving 2 bases not matched to a gene. The CDR3 is 14 residues long. The CDR3 DNA sequence: TGTGCCAGCAGCTCGGGACAGGTCCAAGAGACCCAGTACTTC. Translated, it gives CASSSGQVQETQYF.

This chain uses TRBV7-2 with TRBJ1-5, with D hard to call. V was pared by 1 base and J by 4 bases, with 11 bases between. This CDR3 comprises 15 residues. Per germline, CDR1 SGHTA and CDR2 FQGNSA. In DNA, the CDR3 is TGTGCCAGCAGCTTAGGCCCGGGTTTTAATCAGCCCCAGCATTTT. As protein: CASSLGPGFNQPQHF.